These T cell receptor beta chains were read from a single sample in a study of blood T cells in healthy people across ages. TCRdb reprocessed the 5' RACE reads with MiXCR, giving one entry per CDR3 protein. The sample contains 1,500,000 or so distinct CDR3 sequences, approximately 59% of which appear only once. Sequenced: blood. The receptors here all came from a man aged 18 to 30 in good health. CDR3s include the opening cysteine and the closing phenylalanine or tryptophan. The order of the fields is clone size, J gene, V gene, CDR3 length, D gene, CDR3 DNA, CDR3 protein. D genes are given only for firm matches. Only part of the rows carry a size: once, few, many, or a class if the clone is expanded.

-,TRBJ2-1,TRBV5-4,14,-,TGTGCCAGCAGCCCGATGACCACCCACAATGAGCAGTTCTTC,CASSPMTTHNEQFF
once,TRBJ2-7,TRBV30,12,TRBD2,TGTGCCTGGAGTGGACTAGCAGACGAGCAGTACTTC,CAWSGLADEQYF
-,TRBJ2-6,TRBV19,16,TRBD1,TGTGCCAGCGCCGGGACAGGGAGCTCTGGGGCCAACGTCCTGACTTTC,CASAGTGSSGANVLTF
-,TRBJ2-7,TRBV27,16,TRBD1,TGTGCCAGCAGTCCCAGGACAGGCATACATGTTTACGAGCAGTACTTC,CASSPRTGIHVYEQYF
-,TRBJ2-7,TRBV6-5,14,-,TGTGCCAGCAGTTCGCAGGGATATGACTACGAGCAGTACTTC,CASSSQGYDYEQYF
-,TRBJ2-3,TRBV6-1,16,-,TGTGCCAGCAGTGCTCCAAGCATCCCCAGAGGAGATACGCAGTATTTT,CASSAPSIPRGDTQYF
few,TRBJ2-5,TRBV5-6,16,-,TGTGCCAGCAGCCTGATCGGGGAAGGTGGCCAAGAGACCCAGTACTTC,CASSLIGEGGQETQYF
-,TRBJ2-7,TRBV28,15,TRBD1,TGTGCCAGCAGTCCTCCCGGGACAGTCCTCTACGAGCAGTACTTC,CASSPPGTVLYEQYF
-,TRBJ2-4,TRBV7-2,14,TRBD2,TGTGCCAGCAGCTTAAGCGGGGGGTATTCGAGTCAGTACTTC,CASSLSGGYSSQYF
-,TRBJ1-1,TRBV12-3/TRBV12-4,13,-,TGTGCCAGCAGTTTAACTAGGGTCACTGAAGCTTTCTTT,CASSLTRVTEAFF
-,TRBJ1-4,TRBV13,14,-,TGTGCCAGCAGCCTCAGGGAGGGTAATGAAAAACTGTTTTTT,CASSLREGNEKLFF
few,TRBJ2-1,TRBV20-1,14,TRBD2,TGCAGTGCTAGTCTAGCGGGGGACACGGGTGAGCAGTTCTTC,CSASLAGDTGEQFF
few,TRBJ1-1,TRBV4-2,17,TRBD1,TGTGCCAGCAGCCTAACGGGACAGGGGTTCGGCAACACTGAAGCTTTCTTT,CASSLTGQGFGNTEAFF
-,TRBJ2-3,TRBV4-1,17,-,TGCGCCAGCAGCCAAGATGGCATCCGGGAATTGACAGATACGCAGTATTTT,CASSQDGIRELTDTQYF
-,TRBJ2-3,TRBV5-1,16,TRBD1,TGCGCCAGCAGCCAACCCGGGACAGGGTCAATAGATACGCAGTATTTT,CASSQPGTGSIDTQYF
-,TRBJ1-5,TRBV4-1,17,TRBD1,TGCGCCAGCAGCCAAGGACAGGGGGAGATAGGCAATCAGCCCCAGCATTTT,CASSQGQGEIGNQPQHF
few,TRBJ2-3,TRBV7-2,15,TRBD1,TGTGCCAGCAGCCCGCAAACTGACAGGGGACACACGCAGTATTTT,CASSPQTDRGHTQYF
-,TRBJ2-7,TRBV7-7,15,TRBD2,TGTGCCAGCAGCTTAGCGCCGGGAGGACGCTACGAGCAGTACTTC,CASSLAPGGRYEQYF
-,TRBJ1-5,TRBV20-1,16,TRBD1,TGCAGTGCTGACGGTCCGGGACAGCTGAACAATCAGCCCCAGCATTTT,CSADGPGQLNNQPQHF
-,TRBJ1-5,TRBV7-2,15,-,TGTGCCAGCAGCCCCCAGGCGGTGGGGTTTCAGCCCCAGCATTTT,CASSPQAVGFQPQHF
-,TRBJ2-3,TRBV6-5,13,-,TGTGCCAGCAGTTACAGTGGTGTTAATACGCAGTATTTT,CASSYSGVNTQYF
few,TRBJ2-3,TRBV29-1,15,TRBD2,TGCAGCGTTGTCCTTCCTAGCGGGGGCACAGATACGCAGTATTTT,CSVVLPSGGTDTQYF
-,TRBJ1-1,TRBV28,14,-,TGTGCCAGCAGTATTGATGGGCGGTGGACTGAAGCTTTCTTT,CASSIDGRWTEAFF
-,TRBJ1-6,TRBV3-1,17,-,TGTGCCAGCAGCCAAGTTCCCCTGCCTTCCTATAATTCACCCCTCCACTTT,CASSQVPLPSYNSPLHF
once,TRBJ2-3,TRBV2,12,-,TGTGCCTCCCCGGCGGGCACAGATACGCAGTATTTT,CASPAGTDTQYF
-,TRBJ1-2,TRBV7-2,15,-,TGTGCCAGCAGCTTAGTGGAGGGGATTGTGGGGGACTACACCTTC,CASSLVEGIVGDYTF
-,TRBJ2-1,TRBV5-6,16,TRBD2,TGTGCCAGCAGCTGGACCCTAGCGGGGCTCTACAATGAGCAGTTCTTC,CASSWTLAGLYNEQFF
-,TRBJ2-7,TRBV20-1,14,-,TGCAGTGCCCCTACCAATCGGGTATCTGGCGAGCAGTACTTC,CSAPTNRVSGEQYF
-,TRBJ2-3,TRBV20-1,15,-,TGCAGTGCTAGAGGGGGAAGGGACGGCACAGATACGCAGTATTTT,CSARGGRDGTDTQYF
-,TRBJ1-2,TRBV6-6,15,TRBD1,TGTGCCAGCAGTCACGAGACAGGGAGGGCGTCCGGCTACACCTTC,CASSHETGRASGYTF
once,TRBJ2-7,TRBV29-1,12,-,TGCAGCTTCCGGGACCCAGGCTACGAGCAGTACTTC,CSFRDPGYEQYF
-,TRBJ2-3,TRBV6-2/TRBV6-3,15,-,TGTGCCAGCAGTTACGATGGAGGACACACAGATACGCAGTATTTT,CASSYDGGHTDTQYF
-,TRBJ2-3,TRBV4-2,17,-,TGTGCCAGCAGCCAAGATCTCCCTAGTTCACTTACAGATACGCAGTATTTT,CASSQDLPSSLTDTQYF
once,TRBJ2-7,TRBV7-2,13,-,TGTGCCAGCAGCCCTCAGGGCATCTACGAGCAGTACTTC,CASSPQGIYEQYF
-,TRBJ2-5,TRBV27,14,-,TGTGCCAGCAACCCTATGGGTGGGCAGGAGACCCAGTACTTC,CASNPMGGQETQYF
once,TRBJ1-2,TRBV12-3/TRBV12-4,13,-,TGTGCCTCTAAAGGATCTACTAACTATGGCTACACCTTC,CASKGSTNYGYTF
-,TRBJ2-2,TRBV28,16,TRBD1,TGTGCCAGCGAGAACCCGACAGGGATGAACACCGGGGAGCTGTTTTTT,CASENPTGMNTGELFF
-,TRBJ1-5,TRBV29-1,16,TRBD1,TGCAGCGCATTAGGGGCAACAGGGGGTGAGGATCAGCCCCAGCATTTT,CSALGATGGEDQPQHF
-,TRBJ2-4,TRBV20-1,12,-,TGCAGTGCTAGATACAGGGAAAACATTCAGTACTTC,CSARYRENIQYF
few,TRBJ2-1,TRBV10-1,17,TRBD2,TGCGCCAGCAGTGGAACACTAACTAGCGGGGACTATAACGAGCAGTTCTTC,CASSGTLTSGDYNEQFF
-,TRBJ2-3,TRBV6-1,14,-,TGTACCAGCAGTGAAGGGGGGACCGTTTATACGCAGTATTTT,CTSSEGGTVYTQYF
-,TRBJ2-3,TRBV4-3,18,TRBD2,TGCGCCAGCAGCCAAGATCATTGGACTAGCGGGGGAACAGATACGCAGTATTTT,CASSQDHWTSGGTDTQYF
few,TRBJ2-7,TRBV20-1,14,-,TGCAGTGCTAGTCTAACAGGCAGTGGGTACGAGCAGTACTTC,CSASLTGSGYEQYF
-,TRBJ2-3,TRBV4-1,16,TRBD2,TGCGCCAGCAGCCATTCCTACAAGCGGGAGACAGATACGCAGTATTTT,CASSHSYKRETDTQYF
-,TRBJ2-7,TRBV28,15,TRBD1,TGTGCCAGCAGCAGACCGGGACAGGGGTTGGACGAGCAGTACTTC,CASSRPGQGLDEQYF
-,TRBJ2-3,TRBV7-7,18,TRBD2,TGTGCCAGCAGCCTGGGACTAGCGGGACCCTCTAGCACAGATACGCAGTATTTT,CASSLGLAGPSSTDTQYF
once,TRBJ2-1,TRBV6-5,13,TRBD1,TGTGCCAGCAGCCTACCCGGACAGGGGGAGCAGTTCTTC,CASSLPGQGEQFF
-,TRBJ2-7,TRBV4-1,15,-,TGCGCCAGCAGCCAAGAGCAGGGGCCCCTCTACGAGCAGTACTTC,CASSQEQGPLYEQYF
few,TRBJ2-7,TRBV29-1,15,-,TGCAGCGTTGGAGGGGGGGACCTAATCTCCTACGAGCAGTACTTC,CSVGGGDLISYEQYF
-,TRBJ2-7,TRBV20-1,13,TRBD1,TGCAGTGCTGTGGACAGGGGCCTCTACGAGCAGTACTTC,CSAVDRGLYEQYF
-,TRBJ1-5,TRBV7-2,13,-,TGTGCCAGCAGCTCGGTTCGTGGGCAGCCCCAGCATTTT,CASSSVRGQPQHF
-,TRBJ2-3,TRBV4-1,15,TRBD2,TGCGCCAGCAGCCAATCGGGACTAGCGACAGATACGCAGTATTTT,CASSQSGLATDTQYF
-,TRBJ2-1,TRBV5-5,14,-,TGTGCCAGCAGCTGGGACTTCAACCCCTACGAGCAGTTCTTC,CASSWDFNPYEQFF